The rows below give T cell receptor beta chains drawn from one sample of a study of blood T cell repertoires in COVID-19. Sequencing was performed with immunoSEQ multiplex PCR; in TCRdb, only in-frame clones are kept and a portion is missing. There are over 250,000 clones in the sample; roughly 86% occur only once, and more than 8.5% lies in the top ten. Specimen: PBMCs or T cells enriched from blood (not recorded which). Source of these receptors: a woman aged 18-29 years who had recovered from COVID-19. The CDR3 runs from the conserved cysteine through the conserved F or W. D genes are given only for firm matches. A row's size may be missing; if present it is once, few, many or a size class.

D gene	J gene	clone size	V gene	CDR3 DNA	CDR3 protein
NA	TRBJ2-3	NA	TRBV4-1	TGCGCCAGCAGCCAAAGACTGGGACTCTCTAGCACAGATACGCAGTATTTT	CASSQRLGLSSTDTQYF
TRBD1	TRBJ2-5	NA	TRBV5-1	TGCGCCAGCAGCCCCCGGACAGGTCAAGAGACCCAGTACTTC	CASSPRTGQETQYF
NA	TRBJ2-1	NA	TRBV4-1	TGCGCCAGCAGCCAAGGGTGGAGTGAGCAGTTCTTC	CASSQGWSEQFF
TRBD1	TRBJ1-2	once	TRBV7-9	TGTGCCAGCAGCTTAGCGAACCCCCAACAGGGGGCTGGCTACACCTTC	CASSLANPQQGAGYTF
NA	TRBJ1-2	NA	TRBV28	TGTGCCAGCAGTTTCAGGGGCACTCGGGGCTACACCTTC	CASSFRGTRGYTF
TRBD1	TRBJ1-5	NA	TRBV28	TGTGCCAGCCGACCGGGACAGACCAATCAGCCCCAGCATTTT	CASRPGQTNQPQHF
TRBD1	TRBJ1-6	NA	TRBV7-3	TGTGCCAGCAGTCTACAGGGGGGATCACCCCTCCACTTT	CASSLQGGSPLHF
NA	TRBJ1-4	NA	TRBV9	TGTGCCAGCAGCCGAATGGGGGCGAGCGATGAAAAACTGTTTTTT	CASSRMGASDEKLFF
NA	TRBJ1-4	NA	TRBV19	TGTGCCAGTAGGACCGGGGGGGAAAAACTGTTTTTT	CASRTGGEKLFF
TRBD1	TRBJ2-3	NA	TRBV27	TGTGCCAGCAGTTTATCCCGGGACAGCTACACAGATACGCAGTATTTT	CASSLSRDSYTDTQYF
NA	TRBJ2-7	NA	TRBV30	TGTGCCTGGAGGATAGCCTACGAGCAGTACTTC	CAWRIAYEQYF
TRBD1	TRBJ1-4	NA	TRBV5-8	TGTGCCAGCAGCTCCGGGACAGGGGCCCTCGGGGAAAAACTGTTTTTT	CASSSGTGALGEKLFF
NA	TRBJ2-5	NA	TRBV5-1	TGCGCCAGCAGCCCATTGGACACCGGGACTCGAGGGGAGACCCAGTACTTC	CASSPLDTGTRGETQYF
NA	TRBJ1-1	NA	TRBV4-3	TGCGCCAGCAGCCAAGAAAACGACAGCAAAGCTTTCTTT	CASSQENDSKAFF
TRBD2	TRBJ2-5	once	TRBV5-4	TGTGCCAGCAGCAATGTAGCGGGGGGCGGAGAGACCCAGTACTTC	CASSNVAGGGETQYF
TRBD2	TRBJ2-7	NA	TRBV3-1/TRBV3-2	TGTGCCAGCAGCCAAGAGGCCGCGACTAGCCCGAACGAGCAGTACTTC	CASSQEAATSPNEQYF
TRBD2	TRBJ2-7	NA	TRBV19	TGTGCCAGTAGTATGCCAGGACTAGTTCCCTACGAGCAGTACTTC	CASSMPGLVPYEQYF
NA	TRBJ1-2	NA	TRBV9	TGTGCCAGCAGCGTAATCTCTGGGGGCCGAAATGGCTACACCTTC	CASSVISGGRNGYTF
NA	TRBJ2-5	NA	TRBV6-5	TGTGCCAGCAGCTCTACTAGACTCCAAGAGACCCAGTACTTC	CASSSTRLQETQYF
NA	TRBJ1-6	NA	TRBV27	TGTGCCAGCAGTTTATTTCCCCCCGCCTATAATTCACCCCTCCACTTT	CASSLFPPAYNSPLHF
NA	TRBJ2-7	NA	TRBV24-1	TGTGCCACCAGTGACTCCAGGGGATCAGGCTACGAGCAGTACTTC	CATSDSRGSGYEQYF
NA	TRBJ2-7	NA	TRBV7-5	TGTGCCAGAAGCTTAATGGGAGGACAGGGGATCGGGAATGACGAGCAGTACTTC	CARSLMGGQGIGNDEQYF
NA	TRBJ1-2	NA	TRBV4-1	TGCGCCAGCAGCCAGGAGAATAACTATGGCTACACCTTC	CASSQENNYGYTF
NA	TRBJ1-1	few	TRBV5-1	TGCGCCAGCAGCTTGACAGGGATGGCTGAAGCTTTCTTT	CASSLTGMAEAFF
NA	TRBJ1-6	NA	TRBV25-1	TGTGCCAGCACCCACTCAGACAGAGAAAATTCACCCCTCCACTTT	CASTHSDRENSPLHF
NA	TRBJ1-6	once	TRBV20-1	TGCAGTGCTAGTAACAGCTCACCCCTCCACTTT	CSASNSSPLHF
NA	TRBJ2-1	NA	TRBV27	TGTGCCAGCTCAGGGTGGCAGGATAACTACAATGAGCAGTTCTTC	CASSGWQDNYNEQFF
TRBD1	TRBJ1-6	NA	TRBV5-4	TGTGCCAGCATCAAGGACAGGGAAGGTTCACCCCTCCACTTT	CASIKDREGSPLHF
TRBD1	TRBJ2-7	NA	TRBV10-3	TGTGCCATCAGCCGGGACAGGGGTAGCTCCTACGAGCAGTACTTC	CAISRDRGSSYEQYF
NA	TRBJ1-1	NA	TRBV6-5	TGTGCCAGCAGACCTTTTGAGGGAGCCCCTGAAGCTTTCTTT	CASRPFEGAPEAFF
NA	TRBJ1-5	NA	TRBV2	TGTGCCAGCAGTAAAGACAGGCGGAATCAGCCCCAGCATTTT	CASSKDRRNQPQHF
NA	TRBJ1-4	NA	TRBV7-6	TGTGCCAGCAGCTTAGGACCAGGGGAAGGTGAAAAACTGTTTTTT	CASSLGPGEGEKLFF
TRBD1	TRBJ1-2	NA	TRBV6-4	TGTGCCAGCAGTGATACAGGGGTTTATGGCTACACCTTC	CASSDTGVYGYTF